Only a few counts were recorded for the clone carrying this TCR beta chain. The antigen is not known. Expressed TCRB transcripts were sequenced because the isolated RNA had all been reverse transcribed beforehand. It was found that naive, central memory and regulatory T cell samples averaged about 3.57 million reads. Sequenced by immunoSEQ multiplex PCR; TCRdb stores in-frame clones only, minus some. Counted here are 600,000 to 650,000 clones, around 15% occurring once; the ten biggest clones make up about 0.097%. This entry comes from a study of beta chain features in type 1 diabetes. Study-wide results and limits: Patients with type 1 diabetes showed fewer VDJ junction insertions and more deletions. PCR might preferentially amplify shorter templates, equally in patients and controls.

V was clipped by 2 bases and J by 0 bases, with 14 bases between them. Germline CDR1 SNHLY, CDR2 FYNNEI. The CDR3 has 16 amino acids. The chain combines TRBV2 with TRBJ2-7, with D perhaps matching TRBD1 (5 bases). The source material was naive CD4+ T cells from blood. This sequence was found in a man aged 18 to 29 in good health. The CDR3 sequence: CASSEMRQGGSYEQYF. In DNA, the CDR3 is TGTGCCAGCAGTGAAATGAGGCAGGGCGGCTCCTACGAGCAGTACTTC.